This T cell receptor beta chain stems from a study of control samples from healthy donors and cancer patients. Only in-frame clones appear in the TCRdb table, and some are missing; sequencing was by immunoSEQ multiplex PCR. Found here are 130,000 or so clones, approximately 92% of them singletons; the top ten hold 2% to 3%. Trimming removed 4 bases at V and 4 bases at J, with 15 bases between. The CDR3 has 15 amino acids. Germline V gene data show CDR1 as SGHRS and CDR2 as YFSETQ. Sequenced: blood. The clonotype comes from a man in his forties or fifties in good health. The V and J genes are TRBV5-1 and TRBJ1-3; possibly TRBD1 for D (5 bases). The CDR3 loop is CASSISRDLGNTIYF. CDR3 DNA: TGCGCCAGCAGCATCTCCCGGGACCTCGGAAACACCATATATTTT.